The present T cell receptor beta chain was sequenced within a study of T cells after yellow fever vaccination. Overall study: For low cell numbers, libraries were made with SMART-Seq v4 Ultra Low Input. Study results and caveats: Most clones from primary vaccination resurfaced after the booster (about 95% CD4, over 75% CD8). Few clonotypes appeared in both CD4 and CD8 compartments.

A note on this clonotype: Its antigen is unidentified.

V shed 4 bases and J 8 bases; nucleotides not matched to a gene: 12. Germline CDR1 and CDR2: SGHRS and YFSETQ. The CDR3 length is 15 residues. TCR cDNA, made by 5'RACE template switching, carried an added universal primer site and UMIs. A single record per CDR3 protein comes from TCRdb applying MiXCR to the 5' RACE reads. The data hold 500,000 to 650,000 distinct CDR3 sequences, with approximately 13% observed a single time. The source material was PBMCs, sampled on the day of the yellow fever booster vaccination. This TCR came from a man aged 25-40 years who received the YFV17D yellow fever vaccine. This sequence joins TRBV5-1 and TRBJ1-2; 9 bases are shared with TRBD1. The CDR3 here is CASSPRDRVHGGYTF. CDR3 DNA: TGCGCCAGCAGCCCCCGGGACAGGGTTCACGGGGGCTACACCTTC.